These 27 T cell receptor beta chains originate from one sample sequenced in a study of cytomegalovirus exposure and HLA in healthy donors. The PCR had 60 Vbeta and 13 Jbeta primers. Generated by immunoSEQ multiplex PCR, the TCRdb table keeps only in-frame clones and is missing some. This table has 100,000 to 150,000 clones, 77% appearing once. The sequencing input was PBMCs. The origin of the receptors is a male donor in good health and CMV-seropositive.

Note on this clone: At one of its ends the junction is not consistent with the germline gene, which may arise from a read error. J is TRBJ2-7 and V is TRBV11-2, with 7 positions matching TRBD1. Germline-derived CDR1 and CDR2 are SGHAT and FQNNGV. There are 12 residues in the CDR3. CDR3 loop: CASRGREGWDSF. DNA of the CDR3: TGTGCCAGCAGGGGAAGAGAAGGTTGGGACAGCTTC.

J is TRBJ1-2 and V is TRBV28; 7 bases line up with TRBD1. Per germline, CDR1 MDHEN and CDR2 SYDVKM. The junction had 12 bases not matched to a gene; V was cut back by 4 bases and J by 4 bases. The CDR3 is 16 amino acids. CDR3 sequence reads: CASSSPLGRGFYGYTF. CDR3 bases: TGTGCCAGCAGTTCCCCCCTCGGCAGGGGGTTCTATGGCTACACCTTC.

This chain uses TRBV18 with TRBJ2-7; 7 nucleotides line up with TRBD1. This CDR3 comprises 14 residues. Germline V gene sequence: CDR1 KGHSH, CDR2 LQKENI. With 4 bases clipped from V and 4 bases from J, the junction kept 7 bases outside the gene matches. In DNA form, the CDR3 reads TGTGCCAGCTCACTGACAGGGTCCGTTTACGAGCAGTACTTC. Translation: CASSLTGSVYEQYF.

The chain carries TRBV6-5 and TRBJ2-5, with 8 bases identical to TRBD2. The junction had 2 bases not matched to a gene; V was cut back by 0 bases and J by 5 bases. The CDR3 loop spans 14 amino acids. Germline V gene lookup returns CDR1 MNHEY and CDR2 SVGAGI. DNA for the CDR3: TGTGCCAGCAGTTACTCGGCGGGAGGTGAGACCCAGTACTTC. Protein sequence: CASSYSAGGETQYF.

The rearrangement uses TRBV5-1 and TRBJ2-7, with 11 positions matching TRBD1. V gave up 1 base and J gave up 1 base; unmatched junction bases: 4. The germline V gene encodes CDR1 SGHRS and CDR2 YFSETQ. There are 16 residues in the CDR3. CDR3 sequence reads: CASSLRDRGFSYEQYF. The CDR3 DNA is TGCGCCAGCAGCTTGCGGGACAGGGGGTTTTCCTACGAGCAGTACTTC.

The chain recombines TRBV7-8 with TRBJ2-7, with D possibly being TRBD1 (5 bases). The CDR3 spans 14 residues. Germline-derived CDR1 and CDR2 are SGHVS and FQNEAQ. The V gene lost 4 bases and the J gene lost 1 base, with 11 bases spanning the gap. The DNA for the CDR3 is TGTGCCAGCAGCTCGCGTGGGGCATCCTACGAGCAGTACTTC. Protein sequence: CASSSRGASYEQYF.

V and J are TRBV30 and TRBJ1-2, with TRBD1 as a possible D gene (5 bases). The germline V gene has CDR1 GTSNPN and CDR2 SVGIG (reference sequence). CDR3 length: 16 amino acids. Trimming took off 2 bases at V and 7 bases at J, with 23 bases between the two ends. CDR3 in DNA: TGTGCCTGGAGTTTCGACGTGGCCAGACCAGGGCCTGGCTACACCTTC. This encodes CAWSFDVARPGPGYTF.

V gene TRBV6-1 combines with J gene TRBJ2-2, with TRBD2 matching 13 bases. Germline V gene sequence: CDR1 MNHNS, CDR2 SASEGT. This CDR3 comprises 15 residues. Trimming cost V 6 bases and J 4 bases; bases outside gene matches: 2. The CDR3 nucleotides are TGTGCCAGCAGACGACTAGCGGGAGGCACCGGGGAGCTGTTTTTT. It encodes CASRRLAGGTGELFF.

In nucleotides, the CDR3 is TGTGCCAGCAGTTTCTCCACGGGGTACGCCGGGGAGCTGTTTTTT. As protein: CASSFSTGYAGELFF. The chain recombines TRBV28 with TRBJ2-2; D perhaps matches TRBD2 (5 bases). The CDR3 loop spans 15 amino acids. CDR1 and CDR2 (germline): MDHEN, SYDVKM. The V end lost 3 bases, the J end lost 6 bases, and 14 bases lay between the germline ends. Full variable domain (remainder filled in from reference TRBV28 and TRBJ2-2): DVKVTQSSRYLVKRTGEKVFLECVQDMDHENMFWYRQDPGLGLRLIYFSYDVKMKEKGDIPEGYSVSREKKERFSLILESASTNQTSMYLCASSFSTGYAGELFFGEGSRLTVL.

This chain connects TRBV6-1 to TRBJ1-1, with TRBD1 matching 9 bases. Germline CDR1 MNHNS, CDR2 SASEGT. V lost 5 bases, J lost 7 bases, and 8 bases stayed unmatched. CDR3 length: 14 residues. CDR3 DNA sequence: TGTGCCAGCAGTCGGGACAGGGATTTGCATGAAGCTTTCTTT. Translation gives CASSRDRDLHEAFF.

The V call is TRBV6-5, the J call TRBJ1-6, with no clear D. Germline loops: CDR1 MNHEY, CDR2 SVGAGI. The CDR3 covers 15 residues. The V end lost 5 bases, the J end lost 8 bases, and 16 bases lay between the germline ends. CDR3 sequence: CASSPGRTLHSPLHF. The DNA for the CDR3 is TGTGCCAGCAGTCCAGGCCGGACTTTGCATTCACCCCTCCACTTT.

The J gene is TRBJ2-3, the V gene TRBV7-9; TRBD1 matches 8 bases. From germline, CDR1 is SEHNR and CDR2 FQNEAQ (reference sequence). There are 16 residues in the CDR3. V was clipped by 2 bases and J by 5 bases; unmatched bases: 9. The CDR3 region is CASSLRQGAGGDTQYF. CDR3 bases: TGTGCCAGCAGCTTAAGGCAGGGGGCAGGAGGAGATACGCAGTATTTT.

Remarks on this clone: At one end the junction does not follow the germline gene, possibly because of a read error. The chain's CDR3 is CSSSLSDQPQHF. The CDR3 DNA follows: TGTTCCAGCAGCTTGTCGGATCAGCCCCAGCATTTT. The chain combines TRBV7-9 with TRBJ1-5; D unresolved. Germline assignment: CDR1 SEHNR and CDR2 FQNEAQ (reference sequence). The CDR3 is made up of 12 amino acids.

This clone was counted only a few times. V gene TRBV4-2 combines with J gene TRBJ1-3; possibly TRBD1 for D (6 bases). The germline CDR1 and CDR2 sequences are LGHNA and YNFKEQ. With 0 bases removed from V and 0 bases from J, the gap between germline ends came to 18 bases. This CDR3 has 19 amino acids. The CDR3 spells CASSQEWGPSLSSGNTIYF. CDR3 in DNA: TGTGCCAGCAGCCAAGAGTGGGGGCCCTCTTTGAGCTCTGGAAACACCATATATTTT.

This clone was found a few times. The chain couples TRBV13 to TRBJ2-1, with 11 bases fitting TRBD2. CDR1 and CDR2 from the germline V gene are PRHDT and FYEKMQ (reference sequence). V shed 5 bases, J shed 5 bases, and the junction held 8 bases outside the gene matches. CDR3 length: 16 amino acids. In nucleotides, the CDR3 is TGTGCCAGCAGCCCGGCCGGGACTAGCGGTGACAATGAGCAGTTCTTC. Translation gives CASSPAGTSGDNEQFF.

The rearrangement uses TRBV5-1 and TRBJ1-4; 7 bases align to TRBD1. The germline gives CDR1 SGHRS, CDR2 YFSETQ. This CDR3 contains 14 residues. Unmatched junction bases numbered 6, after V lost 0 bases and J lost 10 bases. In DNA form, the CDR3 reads TGCGCCAGCAGCTTGGGTGGAGGGGGCGGAAAACTGTTTTTT. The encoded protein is CASSLGGGGGKLFF.

The CDR3 is CASISRGEETQYF. CDR3 DNA sequence: TGTGCCAGCATCTCGCGGGGGGAAGAGACCCAGTACTTC. The chain employs TRBV6-5 and TRBJ2-5, with TRBD2 matching 8 bases. Germline trimming cut 7 bases from V and 3 bases from J; bases unmatched to any gene: 4. Germline CDR1 MNHEY, CDR2 SVGAGI. CDR3 length: 13 amino acids.

CDR3 DNA sequence: TGCAGCGTTGAAGATATGAGCGGGAGCTCCTACAATGAGCAGTTCTTC. As protein: CSVEDMSGSSYNEQFF. V gene TRBV29-1 combines with J gene TRBJ2-1, with 8 positions matching TRBD2. Germline V CDR1 and CDR2: SQVTM, ANQGSEA. J gave up 0 bases and V 0 bases, and 4 bases lay outside the gene matches. This CDR3 is 16 amino acids long.

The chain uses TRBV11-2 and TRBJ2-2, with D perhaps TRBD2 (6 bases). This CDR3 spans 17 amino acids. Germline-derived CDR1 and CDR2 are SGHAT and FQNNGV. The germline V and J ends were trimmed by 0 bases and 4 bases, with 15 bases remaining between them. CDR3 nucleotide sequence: TGTGCCAGCAGCTTAGATCAGGTCCGGGGAGGCACCGGGGAGCTGTTTTTT. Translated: CASSLDQVRGGTGELFF.

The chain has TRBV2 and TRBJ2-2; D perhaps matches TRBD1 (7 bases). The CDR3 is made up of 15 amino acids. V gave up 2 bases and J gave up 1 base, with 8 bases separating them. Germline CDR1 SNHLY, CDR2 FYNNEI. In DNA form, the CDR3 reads TGTGCCAGCAGTGAACAGGGGGGGAACACCGGGGAGCTGTTTTTT. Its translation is CASSEQGGNTGELFF.

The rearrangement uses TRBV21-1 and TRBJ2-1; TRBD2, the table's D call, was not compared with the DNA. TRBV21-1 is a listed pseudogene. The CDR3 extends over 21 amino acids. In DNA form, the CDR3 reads TGTGCCAGCAGCAATAAGCCCGGGACTAGCGGGAGTTTCCTTGTGTACAATGAGCAGTTCTTC. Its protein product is CASSNKPGTSGSFLVYNEQFF.

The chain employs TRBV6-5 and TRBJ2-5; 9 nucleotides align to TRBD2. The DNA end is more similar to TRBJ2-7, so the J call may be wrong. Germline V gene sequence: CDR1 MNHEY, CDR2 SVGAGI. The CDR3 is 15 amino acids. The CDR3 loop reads CASSSQAGGPYEQYF. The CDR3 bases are TGTGCCAGCAGTTCGCAAGCGGGGGGACCCTACGAGCAGTACTTC.

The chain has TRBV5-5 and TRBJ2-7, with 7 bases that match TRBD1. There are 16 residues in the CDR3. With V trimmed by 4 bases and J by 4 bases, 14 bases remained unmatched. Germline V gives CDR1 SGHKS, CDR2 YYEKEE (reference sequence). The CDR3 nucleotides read TGTGCCAGCAGCCGTACAGGGGCCCACGGAGGTTACGAGCAGTACTTC. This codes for CASSRTGAHGGYEQYF.

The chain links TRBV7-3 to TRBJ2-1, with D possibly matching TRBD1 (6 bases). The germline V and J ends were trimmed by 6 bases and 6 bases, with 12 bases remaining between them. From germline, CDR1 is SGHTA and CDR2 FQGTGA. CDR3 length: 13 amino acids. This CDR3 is CASSFSQGNEQFF. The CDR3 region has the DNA TGTGCCAGCAGTTTTTCACAGGGCAATGAGCAGTTCTTC.

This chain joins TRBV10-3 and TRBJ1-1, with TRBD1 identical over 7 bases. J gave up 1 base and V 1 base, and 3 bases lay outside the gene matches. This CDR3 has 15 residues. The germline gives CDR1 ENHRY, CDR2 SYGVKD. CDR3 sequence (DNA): TGTGCCATCAGTGAGTTGAACAGGGGGAACACTGAAGCTTTCTTT. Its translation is CAISELNRGNTEAFF.

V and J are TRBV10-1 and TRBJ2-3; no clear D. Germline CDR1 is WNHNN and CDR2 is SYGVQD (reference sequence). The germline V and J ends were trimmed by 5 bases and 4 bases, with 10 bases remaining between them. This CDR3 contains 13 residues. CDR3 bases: TGCGCCAGCAGTCACCATACATCAGATACGCAGTATTTT. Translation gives CASSHHTSDTQYF.

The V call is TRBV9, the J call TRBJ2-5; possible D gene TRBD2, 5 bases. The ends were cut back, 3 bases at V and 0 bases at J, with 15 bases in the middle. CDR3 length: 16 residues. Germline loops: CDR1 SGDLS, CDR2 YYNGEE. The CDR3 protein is CASSDGPHGNQETQYF. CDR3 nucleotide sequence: TGTGCCAGCAGCGATGGACCCCACGGGAACCAAGAGACCCAGTACTTC.